This T cell receptor beta chain is from a study of regulatory T cells in long-lasting Graves disease. For the study at large: Antithyroid drug intake by newly diagnosed Graves' patients had lasted under 3 months. Points from the study as a whole: It was peripheral blood alone, not thyroid tissue, that was studied. The number of shared public clonotypes was higher in persistent patients (approximately 3,000) than new patients (over 900).

On this clonotype: Its antigen is currently unknown.

Arm-PCR of CDR3 regions with iRepertoire HTBI primers generated TCR beta libraries. TCRdb itself ran the multiplex PCR reads through MiXCR, one entry per CDR3 protein. The table shows over 450,000 distinct CDR3 sequences, with more than 10% occurring only once. The V gene's germline CDR1 is SGHRS and CDR2 YFSETQ. V shed 5 bases and J 6 bases; nucleotides not matched to a gene: 8. The CDR3 has 15 residues. The time point was: newly diagnosed GD, antithyroid drugs for less than 3 months. The TCR library was made from RNA extracted from PBMCs. The same sample was also studied in work on T cells in Graves' hyperthyroidism and ophthalmopathy.

The rearrangement uses TRBV5-1 and TRBJ2-1, with 10 bases lining up with TRBD2. The receptor's source is a woman aged 25-40 years with Graves disease. The sequencing here drew on peripheral blood mononuclear cells (PBMCs), taken at new diagnosis, from a patient treated with antithyroid drugs. In DNA, the CDR3 is TGCGCCAGCAGGAGCCTAGCGGGAGATTCCAATGAGCAGTTCTTC. It specifies CASRSLAGDSNEQFF.